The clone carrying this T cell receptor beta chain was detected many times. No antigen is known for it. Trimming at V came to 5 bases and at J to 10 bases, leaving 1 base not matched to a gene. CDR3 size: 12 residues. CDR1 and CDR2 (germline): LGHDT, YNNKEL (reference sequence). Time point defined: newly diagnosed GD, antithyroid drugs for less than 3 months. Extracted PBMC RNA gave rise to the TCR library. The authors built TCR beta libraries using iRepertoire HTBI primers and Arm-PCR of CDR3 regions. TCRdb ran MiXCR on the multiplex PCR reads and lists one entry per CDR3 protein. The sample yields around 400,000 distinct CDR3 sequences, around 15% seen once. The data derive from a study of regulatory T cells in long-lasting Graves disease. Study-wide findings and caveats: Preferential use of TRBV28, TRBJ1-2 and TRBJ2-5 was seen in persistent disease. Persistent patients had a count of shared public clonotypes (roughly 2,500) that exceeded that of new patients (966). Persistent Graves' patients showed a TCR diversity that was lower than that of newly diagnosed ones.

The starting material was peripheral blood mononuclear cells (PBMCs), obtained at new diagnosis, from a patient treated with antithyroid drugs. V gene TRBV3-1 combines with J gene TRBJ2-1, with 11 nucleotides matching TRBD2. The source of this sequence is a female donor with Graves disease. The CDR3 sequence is CASSGTSGEQFF. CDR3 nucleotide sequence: TGTGCCAGCAGCGGGACTAGCGGCGAGCAGTTCTTC.